The TCR beta chain described here comes from a study of cytomegalovirus exposure and HLA in healthy donors. Whole-study findings and limits: Cytomegalovirus status, reportedly, was diagnosed with high specificity and sensitivity by the classifier. Three of the chains that were CMV-associated were confirmed in vitro to be specific for CMV antigens.

TCRdb's copy holds only in-frame clones and misses some; the assay was immunoSEQ multiplex PCR. The sample carries under 200,000 clones, roughly nine tenths recorded once. In regard to this clone: Antigen: not known.

The CDR3 covers 17 residues. CDR1 is SGDLS and CDR2 is YYNGEE in the germline V gene. Trimming at V came to 2 bases and at J to 6 bases, leaving 15 bases not matched to a gene. Material: PBMCs. The TCR comes from a woman aged 18-35 years in good health and CMV-seropositive. The rearrangement uses TRBV9 and TRBJ2-3; 7 positions match TRBD2. CDR3 in DNA: TGTGCCAGCAGCGTCTTGGGAGGGGCGCCCCTCAAGGATACGCAGTATTTT. It codes for CASSVLGGAPLKDTQYF.